This T cell receptor (beta chain) was identified during a study of CD8+CD57+ T cells in acquired aplastic anemia. For the study at large: When averaged, DNA from sorted CD4+ and CD8+ cells came to around 3.4 ug. Overall study findings and caveats: Roughly 30 CD8+ CDR3 sequences occurred in both the patients and the controls.

The CDR3 has 15 amino acids. CDR1 MNHEY and CDR2 SVGAGI come from the germline V gene. In patients chosen for sequencing, flow cytometry had shown CD8+CD57+ cell expansion. All patients had severe acquired aplastic anemia. Each patient gave a blood sample that was collected before any therapy had been received. In the case of this clonotype: The antigen is unknown. A read error may produce the germline difference seen at one junction end.

TCR beta VDJ and CDR3 were profiled, and genomic DNA was the template. TCRdb re-called the reads through MiXCR, storing one row per CDR3 protein. The data contain approximately 260,000 distinct CDR3 sequences, about 80% of them singletons. Sequencing used sorted CD4+, CD8+, or CD8+CD57+ T cells (not recorded which) from PBMCs. The sequence was collected from a human donor with aplastic anemia. V usage is TRBV6-5 and J usage is TRBJ1-2; a possible D gene is TRBD1 (5 bases). CDR3 nucleotides: TGTGCCAGCGGTTACGCGACCGGGACGGCGGGTGGCTACACCTTC. Protein: CASGYATGTAGGYTF.